This record covers a single T cell receptor (beta chain). Its antigen is as yet unknown. Despite likely unrecorded immune exposures, the donors were nominally healthy at the time of sampling. These data belong to a study of cytomegalovirus exposure and HLA in healthy donors. Germline loops: CDR1 SGHNT, CDR2 YYREEE (reference sequence). CDR3 length equals 13 residues. After removal of 3 bases from V and 3 bases from J, the junction contained 3 bases not matched to a gene. Primers: 60 Vbeta forward and 13 Jbeta reverse. Assay used: immunoSEQ multiplex PCR; TCRdb lists only in-frame clones, some missing. The data show 170,000 or so clones, around 80% seen once. Points from the study as a whole: In a later analysis, TCR beta V- and J-gene trimming was associated with a missense DCLRE1C variant.

The receptor was isolated from a man between 50 and 59 years old in good health and CMV-seropositive. Sequencing was performed on PBMCs. This chain uses TRBV5-4 with TRBJ2-7, with TRBD1 matching over 7 bases. DNA of the CDR3: TGTGCCAGCAGCTCCAGACAGGGCTACGAGCAGTACTTC. It translates to CASSSRQGYEQYF.